This entry lists 11 T cell receptor beta chains sequenced from one sample in a study of cytomegalovirus exposure and HLA in healthy donors. Researchers ran the PCR with 60 Vbeta and 13 Jbeta primers. Here immunoSEQ multiplex PCR was the method, and the copy in TCRdb shows in-frame clones only, minus some. The sample table includes around 100,000 clones. Input material: PBMCs. The origin of the receptors is a man aged 35 to 55 in good health and CMV-seropositive.

The CDR3 sequence: CASSLPYRGGTEAFF. The CDR3 DNA sequence: TGTGCCAGCAGTTTACCGTACAGGGGAGGCACTGAAGCTTTCTTT. This rearrangement joins TRBV28 to TRBJ1-1; 7 positions match TRBD1. Trimming at V came to 2 bases and at J to 4 bases, leaving 7 bases not matched to a gene. This CDR3 comprises 15 residues. Germline CDR1 reads MDHEN; CDR2 reads SYDVKM.

This chain connects TRBV5-1 to TRBJ2-1, with 10 bases that match TRBD2. V was clipped by 0 bases and J by 8 bases; unmatched bases: 5. This CDR3 is built from 15 residues. Germline V lookup: CDR1 SGHRS, CDR2 YFSETQ. The CDR3 reads CASSLGASGSHEQFF. The CDR3 DNA follows: TGCGCCAGCAGCTTGGGGGCTAGCGGGAGCCATGAGCAGTTCTTC. The variable domain in full, completed from reference TRBV5-1 and TRBJ2-1, reads KAGVTQTPRYLIKTRGQQVTLSCSPISGHRSVSWYQQTPGQGLQFLFEYFSETQRNKGNFPGRFSGRQFSNSRSEMNVSTLELGDSALYLCASSLGASGSHEQFFGPGTRLTVL.

This chain uses TRBV2 with TRBJ1-2; TRBD1 agrees at 9 bases. J gave up 7 bases and V 6 bases, and 12 bases lay outside the gene matches. The CDR3 is made up of 15 amino acids. In germline, CDR1 is SNHLY, CDR2 FYNNEI. CDR3 coding DNA: TGTGCCAGCAGAGAAATCGGACAGGGGAAGGCTGGCTACACCTTC. Protein: CASREIGQGKAGYTF.

The chain links TRBV7-8 to TRBJ2-6; 9 positions match TRBD1. CDR1 SGHVS and CDR2 FQNEAQ come from the germline V gene. V was pared by 2 bases and J by 2 bases, with 7 bases of the junction left unmatched. The CDR3 has 18 residues. The CDR3 region has the DNA TGTGCCAGCAGCTTACCGGGACAGGGAGTTCCTGGGGCCAACGTCCTGACTTTC. Amino acid sequence: CASSLPGQGVPGANVLTF.

V usage is TRBV5-1 and J usage is TRBJ1-1; a possible D gene is TRBD1 (6 bases). V lost 0 bases and J lost 4, with 13 bases in between. Germline-derived CDR1 and CDR2 are SGHRS and YFSETQ. This CDR3 contains 15 residues. The CDR3 nucleotides read TGCGCCAGCAGCTTGGGCGGGGGGCCGAGCACTGAAGCTTTCTTT. Protein sequence: CASSLGGGPSTEAFF. Using reference TRBV5-1 and TRBJ1-1 for the parts outside the CDR3, the full variable domain is KAGVTQTPRYLIKTRGQQVTLSCSPISGHRSVSWYQQTPGQGLQFLFEYFSETQRNKGNFPGRFSGRQFSNSRSEMNVSTLELGDSALYLCASSLGGGPSTEAFFGQGTRLTVV.

This chain joins TRBV7-2 and TRBJ1-5, with unresolved D. Deletions cut 1 base from V and 0 bases from J, with 7 bases between. This CDR3 has 15 residues. Germline-derived CDR1 and CDR2 are SGHTA and FQGNSA. CDR3 DNA sequence: TGTGCCAGCAGCTTAGGGCAGGATAGCAATCAGCCCCAGCATTTT. It translates to CASSLGQDSNQPQHF.

The V gene is TRBV6-1, the J gene TRBJ1-5; no clear D gene. The germline gives CDR1 MNHNS, CDR2 SASEGT. The CDR3 consists of 13 residues. The germline V and J ends were trimmed by 6 bases and 4 bases, with 10 bases remaining between them. The CDR3 nucleotides are TGTGCCAGCAGGCGGCAGATTAATCAGCCCCAGCATTTT. Protein: CASRRQINQPQHF.

The V and J genes are TRBV28 and TRBJ1-2, with 8 bases that match TRBD1. J lost 8 bases, V lost 5 bases, and 13 bases had no gene match. Germline V gene lookup returns CDR1 MDHEN and CDR2 SYDVKM. The CDR3 length is 15 residues. This CDR3 reads CASSIRPGQAPGYTF. The CDR3 DNA is TGTGCCAGCAGTATACGACCGGGACAGGCTCCAGGCTACACCTTC.

The CDR3 DNA reads as TGTGCCAGCAGCTTCAATTCGCGAGCAAGCACAGATACGCAGTATTTT. Protein sequence: CASSFNSRASTDTQYF. V gene TRBV5-5 combines with J gene TRBJ2-3; no firm D call. The V end lost 2 bases, the J end lost 0 bases, and 13 bases lay between the germline ends. CDR3 length equals 16 residues. The V gene's germline CDR1 is SGHKS and CDR2 YYEKEE (reference sequence).

The CDR3 reads CSVDPALPRQREKLFF. The CDR3 DNA follows: TGCAGCGTTGACCCCGCTCTTCCAAGACAGAGGGAAAAACTGTTTTTT. This chain links TRBV29-1 with TRBJ1-4; D might be TRBD1 (5 bases). The CDR3 extends over 16 amino acids. V lost 3 bases and J 8 bases, leaving 22 bases between the germline ends. Germline-derived CDR1 and CDR2 are SQVTM and ANQGSEA.

The chain employs TRBV27 and TRBJ2-7; 11 positions agree with TRBD1. The length of the CDR3 is 16 residues. V shed 6 bases, J shed 2 bases, and the junction held 9 bases outside the gene matches. CDR1 and CDR2 (germline): MNHEY, SMNVEV (reference sequence). CDR3 amino acids: CASRYGLGQGAYEQYF. CDR3 bases: TGTGCCAGCAGGTATGGACTGGGACAGGGGGCCTACGAGCAGTACTTC.